This T cell receptor beta chain stems from a study of cytotoxic CD8 clonotypes in ibrutinib-treated CLL. Findings of the study overall: Sampling schedules were unmatched across sustained-remission and progressing patients.

The CDR3 length is 19 residues. Per the germline V gene, CDR1 is ENHRY and CDR2 is SYGVKD. The V gene lost 2 bases and the J gene lost 0 bases, with 21 bases spanning the gap. Sequencing used immunoSEQ multiplex PCR; TCRdb keeps in-frame clones, though not all of them. Here the sample spans about 19,000 clones, over 75% being singletons. Cryopreserved PBMCs were the source of about 2.2 micrograms of genomic DNA, which went to TCR beta libraries. Remarks on this clone: No antigen is known for it.

The clonotype was recovered from a human donor with chronic lymphocytic leukemia. Sample: PBMCs, taken before ibrutinib treatment. The chain couples TRBV10-3 to TRBJ2-3, with D perhaps matching TRBD1 or TRBD2 (5 bases each). DNA for the CDR3: TGTGCCATCAGTGAGACCCCGCCGGGGACCGCCCCTAGCACAGATACGCAGTATTTT. As protein: CAISETPPGTAPSTDTQYF.